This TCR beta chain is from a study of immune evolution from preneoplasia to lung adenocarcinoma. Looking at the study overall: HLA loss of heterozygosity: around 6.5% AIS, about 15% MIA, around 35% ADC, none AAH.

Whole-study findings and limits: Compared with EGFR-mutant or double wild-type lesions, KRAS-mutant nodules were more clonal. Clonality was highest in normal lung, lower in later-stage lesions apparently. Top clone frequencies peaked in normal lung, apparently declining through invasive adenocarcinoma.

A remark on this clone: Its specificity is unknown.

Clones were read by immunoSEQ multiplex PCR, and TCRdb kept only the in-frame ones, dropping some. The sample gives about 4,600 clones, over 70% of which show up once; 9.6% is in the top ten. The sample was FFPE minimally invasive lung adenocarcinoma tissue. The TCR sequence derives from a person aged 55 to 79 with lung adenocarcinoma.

The CDR3 sequence is CASNVGSGSTDTQYF. DNA of the CDR3: TGTGCCAGTAACGTAGGTAGCGGGAGCACAGATACGCAGTATTTT. The chain joins TRBV19 to TRBJ2-3, with 7 positions matching TRBD2. V was pared by 7 bases and J by 0 bases, with 7 bases of the junction left unmatched. The CDR3 has 15 residues. Germline lookup yields CDR1 LNHDA and CDR2 SQIVND (reference sequence).